Shown below are 21 T cell receptor beta chains from a single sample sequenced in a study of cytomegalovirus exposure and HLA in healthy donors. The PCR ran on 60 Vbeta and 13 Jbeta primers. Measured with immunoSEQ multiplex PCR; TCRdb has only the in-frame clones, and not every one. The repertoire consists of about 200,000 clones, with 80% to 90% occurring once and the leading ten covering 2.9%. Material: PBMCs. These receptors all come from a young man in good health and CMV-seronegative.

The chain links TRBV28 to TRBJ1-1; 10 bases line up with TRBD1. CDR1 and CDR2 (germline): MDHEN, SYDVKM. Trimming took 6 bases from V and 1 from J; bases not matched to a gene: 8. This CDR3 spans 16 amino acids. CDR3 nucleotides: TGTGCCAGCAGGACCGGGACAGGGGACCCGAACACTGAAGCTTTCTTT. Translating it yields CASRTGTGDPNTEAFF.

The CDR3 coding sequence is TGTGCCAGCTCACCCCTTATCGCTCGGACAGGGGTCCAAGAGACCCAGTACTTC. It specifies CASSPLIARTGVQETQYF. The chain uses TRBV18 and TRBJ2-5, with 9 nucleotides matching TRBD1. Per germline, CDR1 KGHSH and CDR2 LQKENI. V was clipped by 3 bases and J by 1 base; unmatched bases: 12. This CDR3 comprises 18 residues. Combining the CDR3 with reference TRBV18 and TRBJ2-5 gives the whole variable domain NAGVMQNPRHLVRRRGQEARLRCSPMKGHSHVYWYRQLPEEGLKFMVYLQKENIIDESGMPKERFSAEFPKEGPSILRIQQVVRGDSAAYFCASSPLIARTGVQETQYFGPGTRLLVL.

The V gene is TRBV27, the J gene TRBJ2-7; 8 positions match TRBD1. The CDR3 sequence is 14 residues long. Germline-derived CDR1 and CDR2 are MNHEY and SMNVEV (reference sequence). V was clipped by 6 bases and J by 2 bases; unmatched bases: 6. The CDR3 DNA reads TGTGCCAGCAGCCGACAGGGGATGACCTACGAGCAGTACTTC. This sequence encodes CASSRQGMTYEQYF.

The chain carries TRBV11-1 and TRBJ2-7; possible D gene TRBD2, 5 bases. Germline CDR1 is SGHAT and CDR2 is FQDESV (reference sequence). V lost 3 bases and J lost 3, with 15 bases in between. The CDR3 extends over 15 amino acids. CDR3 nucleotides: TGTGCCAGCAGCTTCGCGGTCGGAGAGGGCTACGAGCAGTACTTC. Its protein product is CASSFAVGEGYEQYF. Using reference TRBV11-1 and TRBJ2-7 for the parts outside the CDR3, the full variable domain is EAEVAQSPRYKITEKSQAVAFWCDPISGHATLYWYRQILGQGPELLVQFQDESVVDDSQLPKDRFSAERLKGVDSTLKIQPAELGDSAMYLCASSFAVGEGYEQYFGPGTRLTVT.

The V call is TRBV5-1, the J call TRBJ2-5, with D unresolved. The CDR3 is made up of 12 amino acids. The ends were cut back, 4 bases at V and 4 bases at J, with 8 bases in the middle. Per germline, CDR1 SGHRS and CDR2 YFSETQ. The chain's CDR3 is CASSVDRETQYF. For the CDR3, the DNA is TGCGCCAGCAGCGTGGATCGAGAGACCCAGTACTTC.

CDR3 sequence (DNA): TGCGCCAGCAGCTTAGAGGCCGGGAATTCACCCCTCCACTTT. Translation: CASSLEAGNSPLHF. The chain carries TRBV5-1 and TRBJ1-6, with D uncertain. CDR3 length equals 14 residues. The germline V gene has CDR1 SGHRS and CDR2 YFSETQ. The V end was cut by 2 bases, the J end by 7 bases, with 10 bases between.

V and J are TRBV4-3 and TRBJ2-1; TRBD2 matches at 7 bases. The trim removed 4 bases at V and 0 bases at J, leaving 3 bases unmatched. CDR3 length: 15 amino acids. The germline gives CDR1 LGHNA, CDR2 YSLEER. The CDR3 loop reads CASSLRTSSYNEQFF. CDR3 nucleotides: TGCGCCAGCAGCCTCCGGACTAGCTCCTACAATGAGCAGTTCTTC.

This chain uses TRBV5-6 with TRBJ1-2, with TRBD1 as a possible D gene (5 bases). Per germline, CDR1 SGHDT and CDR2 YYEEEE. The CDR3 is 12 residues long. V shed 5 bases and J shed 8 bases, with 13 bases lying between them. The CDR3 DNA is TGTGCCAGCAGTTTCGGGAGGGGCGGCTACACCTTC. It translates to CASSFGRGGYTF.

The table lists this clone with a few counts. The chain combines TRBV11-2 with TRBJ2-1; the D gene is possibly TRBD1 (6 bases). From germline, CDR1 is SGHAT and CDR2 FQNNGV. The germline V and J ends were trimmed by 5 bases and 16 bases, with 21 bases remaining between them. This CDR3 is 13 amino acids long. The CDR3 sequence is CASSPTGEGREFF. CDR3 coding DNA: TGTGCCAGCAGCCCGACAGGTGAAGGCCGGGAATTCTTC.

J is TRBJ1-2 and V is TRBV2; possibly TRBD1 for D (6 bases). Germline V gene lookup returns CDR1 SNHLY and CDR2 FYNNEI. The CDR3 runs 13 residues. V was cut by 0 bases and J by 9 bases, with 11 bases left in between. CDR3 sequence reads: CASSEAGRGSYTF. In nucleotides, the CDR3 is TGTGCCAGCAGTGAAGCGGGCAGGGGTAGCTACACCTTC.

The rearrangement links TRBV6-5 to TRBJ1-5; possibly TRBD1 for D (5 bases). Between the trimmed V and J ends, which lost 6 bases and 6 bases, there was a span of 12 bases. CDR1 is MNHEY and CDR2 is SVGAGI in the germline V gene. The CDR3 has 13 residues. The CDR3 protein is CASSQGRGQPQHF. The CDR3 coding sequence is TGTGCCAGCAGCCAGGGTAGAGGTCAGCCCCAGCATTTT.

V is TRBV10-3 and J is TRBJ1-1; D is perhaps TRBD1 (5 bases). Trimming shortened V by 5 bases and J by 0 bases, and 7 bases separated the two germline ends. This CDR3 comprises 13 residues. Germline V gene data show CDR1 as ENHRY and CDR2 as SYGVKD. The CDR3 DNA is TGTGCCATCAGTCAGACAGTGAACACTGAAGCTTTCTTT. Its protein product is CAISQTVNTEAFF.

The table lists this clone with a few counts. V and J are TRBV11-2 and TRBJ1-5; the D is unclear. Trimming took 1 base from V and 6 from J, leaving 10 bases between them. From germline, CDR1 is SGHAT and CDR2 FQNNGV. This CDR3 region has 14 residues. CDR3 bases: TGTGCCAGCAGCTTAGCCTCCGGGAGTCAGCCCCAGCATTTT. Residues: CASSLASGSQPQHF.

The rearrangement joins TRBV15 to TRBJ1-2, with 9 bases lining up with TRBD1. Germline values: CDR1 LNHNV, CDR2 YYDKDF (reference sequence). The J segment lost 7 bases and the V segment lost 6 bases, leaving 9 bases of the junction unmatched. The CDR3 runs to 14 residues. CDR3 DNA: TGTGCCACCAGAACCGGGACAGGGTTTTTTGGCTACACCTTC. Translation: CATRTGTGFFGYTF.

This clone appeared a single time. V and J are TRBV10-3 and TRBJ2-7; 7 bases align to TRBD1. Trimming removed 6 bases from V and 3 bases from J; junction bases left unmatched: 8. Germline values: CDR1 ENHRY, CDR2 SYGVKD. The CDR3 is 14 amino acids. CDR3 in DNA: TGTGCCATCAGCCCCTTCGGACAGGACTACGAGCAGTACTTC. Translation gives CAISPFGQDYEQYF.

For this clone: This CDR3 is also generated by other DNA sequences in the sample. This chain connects TRBV6-5 to TRBJ1-2; possible D gene TRBD1, 5 bases. The CDR3 is made up of 13 amino acids. The germline gives CDR1 MNHEY, CDR2 SVGAGI. V shed 6 bases and J shed 0 bases, with 8 bases lying between them. DNA of the CDR3: TGTGCCAGCAGAGACAGTTCTAACTATGGCTACACCTTC. It encodes CASRDSSNYGYTF.

This chain joins TRBV28 and TRBJ2-1, with 10 bases that match TRBD2. The CDR3 spans 14 residues. The trim removed 8 bases at V and 3 bases at J, leaving 4 bases unmatched. Germline CDR1 reads MDHEN; CDR2 reads SYDVKM. The CDR3 sequence: CASAASGGYNEQFF. In DNA form, the CDR3 reads TGTGCCAGCGCCGCTAGCGGGGGCTACAATGAGCAGTTCTTC.

This clone was seen only once. The chain links TRBV13 to TRBJ2-5; possible D gene TRBD1, 7 bases. Trimming stripped 5 bases from V and 5 bases from J, with 12 bases between. Germline CDR1 PRHDT, CDR2 FYEKMQ (reference sequence). The length of the CDR3 is 13 residues. The CDR3 loop is CASSVTGTETQYF. DNA for the CDR3: TGTGCCAGCAGCGTGACAGGGACTGAGACCCAGTACTTC. The variable domain in full, completed from reference TRBV13 and TRBJ2-5, reads AAGVIQSPRHLIKEKRETATLKCYPIPRHDTVYWYQQGPGQDPQFLISFYEKMQSDKGSIPDRFSAQQFSDYHSELNMSSLELGDSALYFCASSVTGTETQYFGPGTRLLVL.

This clone was seen only a few times. The chain couples TRBV4-3 to TRBJ1-5, with 11 bases that match TRBD1. Germline assignment: CDR1 LGHNA and CDR2 YSLEER. The CDR3 has 17 amino acids. V gave up 0 bases and J gave up 6 bases; unmatched junction bases: 7. The CDR3 protein is CASSQDLGQGVGQPQHF. CDR3 sequence (DNA): TGCGCCAGCAGCCAAGACCTGGGACAGGGGGTAGGTCAGCCCCAGCATTTT.

The chain joins TRBV5-1 to TRBJ1-3; D uncertain. Germline CDR1 SGHRS, CDR2 YFSETQ. Trimming took off 3 bases at V and 3 bases at J, with 7 bases between the two ends. This CDR3 is 13 amino acids long. Here the CDR3 DNA reads TGCGCCAGCAGCTCATCTATTGGAAACACCATATATTTT. It specifies CASSSSIGNTIYF.

The rearrangement uses TRBV7-2 and TRBJ2-7; maybe TRBD1 (5 bases). V gave up 3 bases and J gave up 5 bases, with 14 bases separating them. The CDR3 runs to 14 residues. Per germline, CDR1 SGHTA and CDR2 FQGNSA. The CDR3 coding sequence is TGTGCCAGCAGCTTCAGGGATCTCCGGAACGAGCAGTACTTC. This codes for CASSFRDLRNEQYF.